This T cell receptor (beta chain) appears in the sequencing data of a study of technical replicates of blood from several donors. The CDR3 contains 20 residues. Looked up from germline, CDR1 is SGHVT and CDR2 is SQSDAQ. J gave up 0 bases and V 5 bases, and 16 bases lay outside the gene matches. The sample holds one count of this clone. Assay: immunoSEQ multiplex PCR; the TCRdb copy retains only in-frame clones and omits some. The repertoire holds about 79,000 clones, with 85% to 95% as singletons. The TCR originated in a human donor in good health. Sequenced: T cells isolated from PBMCs. This chain connects TRBV7-4 to TRBJ2-1, with TRBD2 matching 10 bases. CDR3 region: CASSPRGVAGGPSSYNEQFF. The CDR3 coding sequence is TGTGCCAGCAGCCCCAGAGGAGTAGCGGGGGGCCCGAGCTCCTACAATGAGCAGTTCTTC. The full variable domain, its missing parts supplied by reference TRBV7-4 and TRBJ2-1, is GAGVSQSPRYKVAKRGRDVALRCDSISGHVTLYWYRQTLGQGSEVLTYSQSDAQRDKSGRPSGRFSAERPERSVSTLKIQRTEQGDSAVYLCASSPRGVAGGPSSYNEQFFGPGTRLTVL.